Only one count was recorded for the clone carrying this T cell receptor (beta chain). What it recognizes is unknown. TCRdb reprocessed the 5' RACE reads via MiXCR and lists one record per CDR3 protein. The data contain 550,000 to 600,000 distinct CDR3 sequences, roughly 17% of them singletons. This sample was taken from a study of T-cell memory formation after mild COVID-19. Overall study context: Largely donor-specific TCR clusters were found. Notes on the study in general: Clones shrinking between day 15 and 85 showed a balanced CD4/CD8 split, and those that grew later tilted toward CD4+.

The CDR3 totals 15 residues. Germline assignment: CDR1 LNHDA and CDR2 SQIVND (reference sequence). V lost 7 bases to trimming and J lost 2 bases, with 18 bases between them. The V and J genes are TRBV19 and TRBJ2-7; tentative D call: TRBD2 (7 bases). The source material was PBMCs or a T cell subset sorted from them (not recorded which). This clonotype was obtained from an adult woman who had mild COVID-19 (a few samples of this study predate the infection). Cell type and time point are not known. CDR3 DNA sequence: TGTGCCAGTATCCCCGGAGGGGGGGAAACCTACGAGCAGTACTTC. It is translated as CASIPGGGETYEQYF.